This TCR beta chain was identified during a study of control samples from healthy donors and cancer patients. The CDR3 covers 14 residues. V shed 1 base and J shed 6 bases, with 10 bases lying between them. Germline V lookup: CDR1 SGHDN, CDR2 FVKESK. The repertoire was sequenced with immunoSEQ multiplex PCR; TCRdb's copy has only in-frame clones and lacks some. The table records about 75,000 clones, around 94% of them present only once. The sample taken for sequencing was blood. This receptor was taken from a woman aged 40 to 50 in good health. The chain uses TRBV14 and TRBJ2-1; D possibly matches TRBD1 or TRBD2 (5 bases each). The CDR3 DNA follows: TGTGCCAGCAGCCAAGGTCCTGGGGGCAATGAGCAGTTCTTC. Amino acid sequence: CASSQGPGGNEQFF.